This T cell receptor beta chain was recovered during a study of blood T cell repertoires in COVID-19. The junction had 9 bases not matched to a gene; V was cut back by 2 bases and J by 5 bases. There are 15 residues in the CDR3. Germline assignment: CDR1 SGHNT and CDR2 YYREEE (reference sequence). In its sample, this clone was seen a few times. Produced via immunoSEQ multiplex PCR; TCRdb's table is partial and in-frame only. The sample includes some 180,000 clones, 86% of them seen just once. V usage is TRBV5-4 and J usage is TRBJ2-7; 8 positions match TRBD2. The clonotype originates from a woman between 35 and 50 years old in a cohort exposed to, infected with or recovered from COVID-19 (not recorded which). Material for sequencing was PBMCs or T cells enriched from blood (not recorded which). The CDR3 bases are TGTGCCAGCAGCTTACTGTTAGCGGGAACCCACGAGCAGTACTTC. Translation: CASSLLLAGTHEQYF.